This TCR beta chain was found in a study of blood T cell repertoires in COVID-19. In germline, CDR1 is SNHLY, CDR2 FYNNEI. The CDR3 loop spans 13 amino acids. The V end lost 3 bases, the J end lost 5 bases, and 10 bases lay between the germline ends. Method: immunoSEQ multiplex PCR; TCRdb's copy keeps in-frame clones and lacks some. The sample records about 94,000 clones, 84% being singletons. What was sequenced was peripheral blood. The TCR was taken from a man in his sixties with acute or convalescent COVID-19. The chain recombines TRBV2 with TRBJ2-5; D is perhaps TRBD2 (5 bases). The CDR3 loop is CASSESRGETQYF. The CDR3 DNA sequence: TGTGCCAGCAGTGAGTCCCGAGGGGAGACCCAGTACTTC.